This TCR beta chain was recorded in a study of monozygotic twins with inflammatory bowel disease. Broader study findings: TCRbeta diversity (inverse Simpson) was lower in IBD patients than in healthy co-twins. Other individuals had fewer clonotypes in common with IBD patients than with healthy twins, especially with disease activity. Different subtypes (of T cells) could not be told apart from one another.

For this clonotype: What it binds is not known.

A total RNA quantity of 3500 ng went into each TCR library. With the 5' RACE reads reprocessed, TCRdb shows one record per CDR3 protein and no DNA. This table holds 210,000 or so distinct CDR3 sequences. The CDR3 loop spans 15 amino acids. Looked up from germline, CDR1 is LGHNA and CDR2 is YNFKEQ. This TCR derives from a human donor with ulcerative colitis or Crohn's disease, or a healthy co-twin of an affected twin (not recorded which). Sequencing was done on a sample of blood. The J gene is TRBJ1-3, the V gene TRBV4-2. CDR3 sequence: CASSQDVGAGNTIYF.